What follows are 14 T cell receptor beta chains derived from one specimen sequenced in a study of T cells in Graves' hyperthyroidism and ophthalmopathy. Authors of the study amplified TCR beta CDR3 regions from RNA transcripts. The HTBI set primed first-round TCR CDR3 RT-PCR. TCRdb reprocessed the multiplex PCR reads with MiXCR, giving one entry per CDR3 protein. The sample has about 420,000 distinct CDR3 sequences; 15% to 19% are singletons. The source material was blood. These receptors were obtained from a young woman with Graves' hyperthyroidism.

The sample holds many counts of this clonotype. V and J are TRBV11-2 and TRBJ2-3; D call uncertain. The V gene lost 0 bases and the J gene lost 0 bases, with 10 bases spanning the gap. CDR1 is SGHAT, CDR2 FQNNGV, per germline. The CDR3 is made up of 16 amino acids. CDR3 sequence (DNA): TGTGCCAGCAGCTTAGAGGTAGTCCCTAGCACAGATACGCAGTATTTT. This gives the protein CASSLEVVPSTDTQYF.

The rearrangement links TRBV3-1 to TRBJ2-5, with TRBD1 as a possible D gene (6 bases). Germline CDR1 reads LGHDT; CDR2 reads YNNKEL (reference sequence). CDR3 length: 15 residues. Trimming took off 0 bases at V and 4 bases at J, with 12 bases between the two ends. CDR3 sequence reads: CASSQDWGLGETQYF. The CDR3 DNA sequence: TGTGCCAGCAGCCAAGATTGGGGGCTCGGAGAGACCCAGTACTTC.

The table lists this clonotype with many counts. This chain uses TRBV11-2 with TRBJ2-1; D gene unclear. Germline loops: CDR1 SGHAT, CDR2 FQNNGV. V lost 0 bases to trimming and J lost 8 bases, with 11 bases between them. This CDR3 is 14 amino acids long. The CDR3 nucleotides read TGTGCCAGCAGCTTAGATCTAGGTCTCCATGAGCAGTTCTTC. This translates into CASSLDLGLHEQFF.

This clonotype appeared many times. The chain recombines TRBV27 with TRBJ2-3; 10 positions agree with TRBD2. The V gene end was trimmed by 4 bases and the J gene end by 0 bases; junction bases not matched to a gene: 7. The CDR3 is 17 residues long. The germline V gene has CDR1 MNHEY and CDR2 SMNVEV (reference sequence). CDR3 in DNA: TGTGCCAGCAGTTCTTTTCTAGCGGGAGTGAGCACAGATACGCAGTATTTT. Its translation: CASSSFLAGVSTDTQYF.

There are many counts of this clonotype. V gene TRBV20-1 combines with J gene TRBJ2-1; D is uncertain. The germline V gene encodes CDR1 DFQATT and CDR2 SNEGSKA (reference sequence). The CDR3 covers 15 residues. Trimming took 0 bases from V and 9 from J, leaving 18 bases between them. In DNA, the CDR3 is TGCAGTGCTAGAGATCGGCCTCCTTGGTTTGCTGAGCAGTTCTTC. This gives the protein CSARDRPPWFAEQFF.

This clonotype was observed at least ten times. The V call is TRBV11-2, the J call TRBJ2-7; D is perhaps TRBD2 (5 bases). The V gene lost 5 bases and the J gene lost 7 bases, with 12 bases spanning the gap. CDR1 is SGHAT, CDR2 FQNNGV, per germline. The CDR3 covers 12 residues. CDR3 residues: CASSPERREQYF. As DNA, the CDR3 is TGTGCCAGCAGCCCAGAAAGGAGGGAGCAGTACTTC.

J is TRBJ2-3 and V is TRBV5-1, with D tentatively TRBD1 (6 bases). CDR1 is SGHRS and CDR2 is YFSETQ in the germline V gene. The CDR3 spans 16 residues. Trimming removed 4 bases from V and 0 bases from J, with 15 bases in between. In DNA form, the CDR3 reads TGCGCCAGCAGCAGGGAACAGGGAACCAGCACAGATACGCAGTATTTT. As protein: CASSREQGTSTDTQYF.

In this sample, this clonotype turned up a few times. This chain connects TRBV6-2 or TRBV6-3 to TRBJ1-1; the D gene is possibly TRBD1 (6 bases). V shed 6 bases and J shed 1 base, with 9 bases lying between them. The CDR3 extends over 13 amino acids. CDR1 is MNHEY and CDR2 is SVGEGT in the germline V gene. The CDR3 sequence: CASRRGQNTEAFF. The CDR3 DNA sequence: TGTGCCAGCAGGAGGGGACAGAACACTGAAGCTTTCTTT.

The V gene is TRBV19, the J gene TRBJ2-7; 7 bases fit TRBD1. CDR3 length: 16 amino acids. The V and J ends lost 1 base and 0 bases, in that order; junction bases with no gene match: 6. From germline, CDR1 is LNHDA and CDR2 SQIVND (reference sequence). The CDR3 sequence is CASSIGGQRLSYEQYF. The DNA of the CDR3 is TGTGCCAGTAGTATAGGGGGACAGCGCCTCTCCTACGAGCAGTACTTC. Full variable domain (missing parts from reference TRBV19 and TRBJ2-7): DGGITQSPKYLFRKEGQNVTLSCEQNLNHDAMYWYRQDPGQGLRLIYYSQIVNDFQKGDIAEGYSVSREKKESFPLTVTSAQKNPTAFYLCASSIGGQRLSYEQYFGPGTRLTVT.

This clonotype was counted at least ten times. The V call is TRBV7-9, the J call TRBJ1-1; possible D gene TRBD1, 6 bases. There are 14 residues in the CDR3. Germline-derived CDR1 and CDR2 are SEHNR and FQNEAQ (reference sequence). V gave up 4 bases and J gave up 7 bases, with 16 bases separating them. The CDR3, as DNA: TGTGCCAGCAGCTCCGACAGGAAACTGGGTGAAGCTTTCTTT. As protein: CASSSDRKLGEAFF. Filled out from reference TRBV7-9 and TRBJ1-1, the complete variable domain reads DTGVSQNPRHKITKRGQNVTFRCDPISEHNRLYWYRQTLGQGPEFLTYFQNEAQLEKSRLLSDRFSAERPKGSFSTLEIQRTEQGDSAMYLCASSSDRKLGEAFFGQGTRLTVV.

This clonotype appeared a few times. The J gene is TRBJ1-2, the V gene TRBV7-9, with 7 bases lining up with TRBD1. Germline values: CDR1 SEHNR, CDR2 FQNEAQ (reference sequence). CDR3 length: 15 amino acids. Trimming took 6 bases from V and 3 from J; bases not matched to a gene: 10. Written as DNA, the CDR3 is TGTGCCAGCAGAGACGGGACAGCGGTCTACTATGGCTACACCTTC. This translates into CASRDGTAVYYGYTF.

Ten or more counts support this clonotype. The chain links TRBV20-1 to TRBJ1-2; D perhaps matches TRBD1 (6 bases). The CDR3 has 13 residues. Germline V lookup: CDR1 DFQATT, CDR2 SNEGSKA (reference sequence). V was pared by 2 bases and J by 8 bases, with 15 bases between. CDR3 nucleotides: TGCAGTGCTAGACGGGAACAGGGTGACGGCTACACCTTC. As protein: CSARREQGDGYTF.

This clonotype was observed a few times. The chain couples TRBV12-3 or TRBV12-4 to TRBJ2-7; D remains unclear. This CDR3 spans 16 amino acids. The V end was cut by 3 bases, the J end by 4 bases, with 19 bases between. The CDR3 loop reads CASSFGALNFGYEQYF. The CDR3 DNA reads TGTGCCAGCAGTTTCGGCGCCTTAAACTTTGGGTACGAGCAGTACTTC.

This clonotype was recorded many times. The rearrangement links TRBV20-1 to TRBJ2-7; D is possibly TRBD2 (6 bases). CDR3 length equals 16 residues. From germline, CDR1 is DFQATT and CDR2 SNEGSKA (reference sequence). V lost 0 bases and J lost 2, with 17 bases in between. The CDR3 sequence is CSARDPTSIPTYEQYF. For the CDR3, the DNA is TGCAGTGCTAGAGATCCAACTAGCATACCAACCTACGAGCAGTACTTC.